This entry features one T cell receptor beta chain sequence. This sample was included in a study of CD8 T cells in Susac syndrome. The authors sequenced TCR beta from blood CD8+ and CD4+ T cells. Random hexamers were used to reverse transcribe an amount of roughly 0.5 to 1 ug RNA. TCRdb called the immunoSEQ multiplex PCR reads again in MiXCR, with one record for every CDR3 protein. The table lists roughly 400,000 distinct CDR3 sequences, approximately 85% of them singletons, with 0.12% in the top ten. Germline V gene lookup returns CDR1 WNHNN and CDR2 SYGVQD (reference sequence). V dropped 2 bases and J dropped 6 bases, with 8 bases sitting between them. The CDR3 sequence is 14 residues long.

This sequence joins TRBV10-1 and TRBJ1-6, with a possible D match to TRBD1 (5 bases). Sequencing used CD8+ T cells from PBMCs. The clonotype was recovered from a human donor with multiple sclerosis. CDR3 coding DNA: TGCGCCAGCAGTGAGACAGGCCTTAATTCACCCCTCCACTTT. Encoded protein: CASSETGLNSPLHF.